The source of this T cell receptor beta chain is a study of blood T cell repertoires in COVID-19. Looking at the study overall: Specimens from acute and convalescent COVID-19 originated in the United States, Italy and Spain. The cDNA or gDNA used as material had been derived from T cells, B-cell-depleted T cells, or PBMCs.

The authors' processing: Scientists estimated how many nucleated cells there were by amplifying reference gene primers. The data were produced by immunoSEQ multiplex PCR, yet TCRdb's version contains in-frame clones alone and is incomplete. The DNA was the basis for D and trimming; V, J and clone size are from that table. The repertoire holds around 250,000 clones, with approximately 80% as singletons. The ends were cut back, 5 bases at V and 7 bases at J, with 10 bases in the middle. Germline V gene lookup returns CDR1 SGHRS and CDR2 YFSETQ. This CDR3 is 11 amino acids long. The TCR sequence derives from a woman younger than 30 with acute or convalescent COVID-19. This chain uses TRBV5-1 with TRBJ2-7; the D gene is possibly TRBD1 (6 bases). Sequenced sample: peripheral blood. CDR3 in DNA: TGCGCCAGCAGGACCGGACAGGAGCAGTACTTC. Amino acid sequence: CASRTGQEQYF.